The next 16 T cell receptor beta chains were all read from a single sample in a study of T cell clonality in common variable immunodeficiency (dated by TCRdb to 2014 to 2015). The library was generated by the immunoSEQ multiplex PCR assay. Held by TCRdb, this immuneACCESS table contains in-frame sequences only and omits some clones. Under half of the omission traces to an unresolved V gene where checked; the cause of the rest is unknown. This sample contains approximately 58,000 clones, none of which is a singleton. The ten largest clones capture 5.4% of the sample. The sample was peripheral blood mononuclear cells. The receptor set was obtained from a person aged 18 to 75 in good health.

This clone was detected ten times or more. The CDR3 loop is CASSLYGQGSTQYF. CDR3 bases read: TGTGCCAGCAGCTTATACGGACAGGGGAGTACG. The rearrangement links TRBV7-2 to TRBJ2-3, with 9 bases lining up with TRBD1. The CDR3 is cut off 3 residues early in the read; its end comes from the germline J gene. Trimming at V came to 2 bases and at J to 8 bases, leaving 5 bases not matched to a gene. The CDR3 is 14 residues long. CDR1 is SGHTA and CDR2 is FQGNSA in the germline V gene.

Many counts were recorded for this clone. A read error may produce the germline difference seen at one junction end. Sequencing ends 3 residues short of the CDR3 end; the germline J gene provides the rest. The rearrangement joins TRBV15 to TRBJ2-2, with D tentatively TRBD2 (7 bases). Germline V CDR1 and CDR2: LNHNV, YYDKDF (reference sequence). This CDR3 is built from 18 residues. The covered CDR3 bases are TGTGCCACCAGGAGAGGGGGGGTCGACGGGGGTGGAACCGGGGAG. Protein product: CATRRGGVDGGGTGE. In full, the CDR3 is CATRRGGVDGGGTGELFF.

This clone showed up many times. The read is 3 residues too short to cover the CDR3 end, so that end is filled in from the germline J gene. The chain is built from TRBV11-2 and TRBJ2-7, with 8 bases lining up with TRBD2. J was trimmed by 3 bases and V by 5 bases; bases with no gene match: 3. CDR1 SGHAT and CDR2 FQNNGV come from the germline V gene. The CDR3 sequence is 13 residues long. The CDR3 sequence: CASSAAGVYEQYF. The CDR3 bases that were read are TGTGCCAGCAGCGCAGCGGGAGTCTACGAG.

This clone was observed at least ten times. CDR3: CSARDGQGGEKLFF. The sequenced CDR3 bases are TGCAGTGCTAGAGACGGGCAGGGGGGTGAAAAA. The rearrangement uses TRBV20-1 and TRBJ1-4, with 7 bases that match TRBD1. The CDR3 end lies 3 residues beyond the end of the read and is filled in from the germline J gene. J was trimmed by 7 bases and V by 0 bases; bases with no gene match: 5. Germline V lookup: CDR1 DFQATT, CDR2 SNEGSKA (reference sequence). The CDR3 consists of 14 residues.

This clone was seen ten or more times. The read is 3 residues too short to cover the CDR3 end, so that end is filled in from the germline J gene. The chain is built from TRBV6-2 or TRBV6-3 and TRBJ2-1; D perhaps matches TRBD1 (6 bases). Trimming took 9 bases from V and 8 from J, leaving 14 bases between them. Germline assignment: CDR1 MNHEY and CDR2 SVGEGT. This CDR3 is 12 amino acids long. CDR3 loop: CASGTRADEQFF. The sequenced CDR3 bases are TGTGCCAGTGGGACACGGGCGGATGAG.

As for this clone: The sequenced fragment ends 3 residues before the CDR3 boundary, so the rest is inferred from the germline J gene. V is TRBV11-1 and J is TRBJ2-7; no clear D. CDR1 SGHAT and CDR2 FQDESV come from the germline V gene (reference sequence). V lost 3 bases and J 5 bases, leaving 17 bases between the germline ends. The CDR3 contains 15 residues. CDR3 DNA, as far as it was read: TGTGCCAGCAGCTTTTTTAGGGTCCCCCAGGACGAG. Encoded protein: CASSFFRVPQDE. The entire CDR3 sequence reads CASSFFRVPQDEQYF.

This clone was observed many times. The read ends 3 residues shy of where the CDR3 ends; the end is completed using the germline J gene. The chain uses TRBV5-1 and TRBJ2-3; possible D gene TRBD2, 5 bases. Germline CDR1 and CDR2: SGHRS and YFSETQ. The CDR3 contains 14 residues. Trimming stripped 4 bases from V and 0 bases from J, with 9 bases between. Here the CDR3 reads CASSVEVSTDTQYF. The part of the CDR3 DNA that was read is TGCGCCAGCAGCGTGGAGGTTAGCACAGATACG.

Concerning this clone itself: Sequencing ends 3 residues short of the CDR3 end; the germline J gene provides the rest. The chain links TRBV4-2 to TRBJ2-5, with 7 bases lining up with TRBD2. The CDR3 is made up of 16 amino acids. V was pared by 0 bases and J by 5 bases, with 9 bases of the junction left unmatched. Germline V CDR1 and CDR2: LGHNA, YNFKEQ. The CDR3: CASSQDGAGSTETQYF. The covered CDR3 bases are TGTGCCAGCAGCCAAGATGGAGCGGGAAGCACGGAGACC.

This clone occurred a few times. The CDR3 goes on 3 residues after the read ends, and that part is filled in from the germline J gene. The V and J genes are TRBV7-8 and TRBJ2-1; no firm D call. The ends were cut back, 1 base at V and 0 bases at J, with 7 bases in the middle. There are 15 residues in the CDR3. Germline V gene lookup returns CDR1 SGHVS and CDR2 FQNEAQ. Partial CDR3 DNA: TGTGCCAGCAGCTTAGGGCTAGACTCCTACAATGAG. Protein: CASSLGLDSYNE. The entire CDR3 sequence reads CASSLGLDSYNEQFF.

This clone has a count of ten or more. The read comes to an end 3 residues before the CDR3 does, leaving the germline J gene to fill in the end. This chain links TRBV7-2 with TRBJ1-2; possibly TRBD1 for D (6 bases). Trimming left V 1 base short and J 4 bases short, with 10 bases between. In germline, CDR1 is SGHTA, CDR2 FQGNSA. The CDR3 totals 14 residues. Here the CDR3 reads CASSLGQGSYGYTF. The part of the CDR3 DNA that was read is TGTGCCAGCAGCTTAGGGCAGGGGAGCTATGGC.

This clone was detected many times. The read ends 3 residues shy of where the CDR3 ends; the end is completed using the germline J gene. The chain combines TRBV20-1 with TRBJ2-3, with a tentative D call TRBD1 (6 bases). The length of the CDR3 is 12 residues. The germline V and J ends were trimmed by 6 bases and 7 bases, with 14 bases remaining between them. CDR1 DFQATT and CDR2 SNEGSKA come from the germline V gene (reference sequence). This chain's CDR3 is CSANFGQHTQYF. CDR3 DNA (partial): TGCAGTGCAAACTTCGGACAGCATACG.

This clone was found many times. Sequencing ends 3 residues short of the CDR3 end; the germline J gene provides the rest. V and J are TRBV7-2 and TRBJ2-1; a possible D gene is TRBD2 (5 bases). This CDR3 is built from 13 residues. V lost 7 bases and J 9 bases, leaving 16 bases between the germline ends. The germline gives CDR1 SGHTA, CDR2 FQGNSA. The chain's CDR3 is CASNNPPEGEQFF. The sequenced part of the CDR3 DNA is TGTGCCAGCAACAACCCTCCTGAGGGTGAG.

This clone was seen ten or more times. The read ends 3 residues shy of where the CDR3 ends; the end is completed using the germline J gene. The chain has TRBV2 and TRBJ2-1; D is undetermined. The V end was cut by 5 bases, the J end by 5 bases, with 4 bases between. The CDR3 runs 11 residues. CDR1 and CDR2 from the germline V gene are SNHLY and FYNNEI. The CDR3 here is CASSSDNEQFF. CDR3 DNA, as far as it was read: TGTGCCAGCAGTTCCGACAATGAG.

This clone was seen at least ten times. CDR3: CASSWAGEPQETQYF. The part of the CDR3 DNA that was read is TGTGCCAGCAGCTGGGCAGGGGAACCCCAAGAGACC. The chain links TRBV5-4 to TRBJ2-5; D is possibly TRBD1 (6 bases). The read ends 3 residues shy of where the CDR3 ends; the end is completed using the germline J gene. This CDR3 is 15 amino acids long. Germline CDR1 SGHNT, CDR2 YYREEE (reference sequence). V was trimmed by 3 bases and J by 1 base, leaving 13 bases between them.

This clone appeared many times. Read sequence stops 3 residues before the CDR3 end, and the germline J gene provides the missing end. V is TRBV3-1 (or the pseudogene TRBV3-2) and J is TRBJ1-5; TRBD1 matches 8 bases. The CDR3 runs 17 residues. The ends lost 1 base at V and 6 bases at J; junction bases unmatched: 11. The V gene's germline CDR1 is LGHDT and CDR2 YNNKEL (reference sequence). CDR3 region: CASSQGPGGEHRQPQHF. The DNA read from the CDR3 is TGTGCCAGCAGCCAAGGGCCAGGGGGCGAACACCGTCAGCCC.

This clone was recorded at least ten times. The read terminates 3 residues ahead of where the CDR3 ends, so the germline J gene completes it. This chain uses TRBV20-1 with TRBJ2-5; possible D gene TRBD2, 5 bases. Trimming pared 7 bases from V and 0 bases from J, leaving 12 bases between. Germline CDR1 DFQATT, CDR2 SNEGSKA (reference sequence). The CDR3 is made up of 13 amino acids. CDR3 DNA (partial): TGCAGTGGCATAAGCGGAAACCAAGAGACC. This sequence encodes CSGISGNQET. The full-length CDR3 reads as CSGISGNQETQYF.